The 3 T cell receptor beta chains below come from one sample, sequenced in a study of cytomegalovirus exposure and HLA in healthy donors. Primers included in the PCR were 60 Vbeta and 13 Jbeta primers. This table comes from immunoSEQ multiplex PCR, and its TCRdb copy is limited to in-frame clones, with some not included. Here the sample spans about 160,000 clones, 75% to 80% being singletons. Sequencing input: PBMCs. The receptors shown here come from a woman aged 45-65 years in good health and CMV-seropositive.

CDR3 amino acids: CASSLSPNHDQPQHF. CDR3 bases: TGCGCCAGCAGCTTGAGCCCAAACCACGATCAGCCCCAGCATTTT. The J gene is TRBJ1-5, the V gene TRBV5-1; no reliable D call. V was trimmed by 1 base and J by 5 bases, leaving 13 bases between them. The CDR3 spans 15 residues. Germline loops: CDR1 SGHRS, CDR2 YFSETQ.

This clone has only a few counts. This sequence joins TRBV7-2 and TRBJ2-3, with 10 bases lining up with TRBD2. CDR3 size: 19 residues. Germline V gene lookup returns CDR1 SGHTA and CDR2 FQGNSA. The V segment lost 2 bases and the J segment 3 bases; nucleotides outside the gene matches: 14. CDR3: CASSLFSAGGAPWTDTQYF. CDR3 nucleotides: TGTGCCAGCAGCTTATTTTCAGCGGGGGGGGCACCGTGGACAGATACGCAGTATTTT. Combining the CDR3 with reference TRBV7-2 and TRBJ2-3 gives the whole variable domain GAGVSQSPSNKVTEKGKDVELRCDPISGHTALYWYRQSLGQGLEFLIYFQGNSAPDKSGLPSDRFSAERTGGSVSTLTIQRTQQEDSAVYLCASSLFSAGGAPWTDTQYFGPGTRLTVL.

This clone was recorded only once. The chain uses TRBV28 and TRBJ2-5; TRBD1 might be the D (6 bases). The V gene's germline CDR1 is MDHEN and CDR2 SYDVKM. The CDR3 runs 14 residues. Trimming removed 6 bases from V and 0 bases from J, with 11 bases in between. The CDR3 nucleotides are TGTGCCAGCAGAGCTGGGACAAACCAAGAGACCCAGTACTTC. Its translation is CASRAGTNQETQYF.